A selection of T cell receptor beta chains follows, all from one sample in a study of T cell responses to AZD1222 COVID-19 vaccine. The method was immunoSEQ multiplex PCR; TCRdb's version includes in-frame clones alone and lacks a portion of them. The top ten hold roughly a sixth of the sample, which has over 100,000 clones, roughly 90% seen once. Sequences were derived from peripheral blood, sampled on day 0 of AZD1222 vaccination. The receptors shown here come from an adult in good health. Both conserved end residues are part of each CDR3. The D gene is left open where the match is weak. Rows give clone size only sometimes, using once, few, many, or a class for an expanded clone.

>TRBV7-8|-|TRBJ1-3|few
TGTGCCAGCAGCTTATGGGGGACCAGGGAGAGTGGAAACACCATATATTTT
CASSLWGTRESGNTIYF
>TRBV19|TRBD1|TRBJ2-1|-
TGTGCCAGTAGTATAGGGGACAGGGGAAATGAGCAGTTCTTC
CASSIGDRGNEQFF
>TRBV19|-|TRBJ1-2|-
TGTGCCAGTAATTCAGGGAAGGACTATGGCTACACCTTC
CASNSGKDYGYTF
>TRBV30|-|TRBJ1-2|-
TGTGCCTGGGAGGGGCTTGGGGACTATGGCTACACCTTC
CAWEGLGDYGYTF
>TRBV9|TRBD2|TRBJ2-2|-
TGTGCCAGCAGCGTAATAAGCGGGAAGGGGGAGCTGTTTTTT
CASSVISGKGELFF
>TRBV7-2|-|TRBJ2-7|-
TGTGCCAGCAGCCCCTTTCCGGGATTGACCTACGAGCAGTACTTC
CASSPFPGLTYEQYF
>TRBV12-5|-|TRBJ1-1|once
TGTGCTAGTGGTTTGGTGTTGGGACGGCTGAACACTGAAGCTTTCTTT
CASGLVLGRLNTEAFF
>TRBV7-8|-|TRBJ2-3|-
TGTGCCAGCAGCTTTTCGAGGACGAGCACAGATACGCAGTATTTT
CASSFSRTSTDTQYF
>TRBV5-4|-|TRBJ2-5|-
TGTGCCAGCAGCGCGTCGCCTCAGGGGCGAGAGACCCAGTACTTC
CASSASPQGRETQYF
>TRBV3-1/TRBV3-2|-|TRBJ1-1|once
TGTGCCAGCAGTCCAAAGGTGTGGGCCTCTGAAGCTTTCTTT
CASSPKVWASEAFF
>TRBV5-1|-|TRBJ2-3|-
TGCGCCAGCAGCGGGGGACCGCAACCGCAGTATTTT
CASSGGPQPQYF
>TRBV18|-|TRBJ2-3|-
TGTGCCAGCTCACCAGACGGGGGTCGGGCAGATACGCAGTATTTT
CASSPDGGRADTQYF
>TRBV6-6|TRBD2|TRBJ2-2|-
TGTGCCAGCGCACGGGGGGGGCCGAACACCGGGGAGCTGTTTTTT
CASARGGPNTGELFF
>TRBV11-2|TRBD1|TRBJ1-2|-
TGTGCCAGCAGCTTTCAGGGGGCCGGTGGCTACACCTTC
CASSFQGAGGYTF
>TRBV5-1|-|TRBJ2-2|-
TGCGCCAGCAGCTCCAGTATGGTCACCGGGGAGCTGTTTTTT
CASSSSMVTGELFF
>TRBV2|TRBD1|TRBJ2-7|-
TGTGCCAGCCGTCGACAGGGGGTTACCTACGAGCAGTACTTC
CASRRQGVTYEQYF
>TRBV28|TRBD1|TRBJ1-2|once
TGTGCCAGCAGTCCGGGGACAGCTAACTATGGCTACACCTTC
CASSPGTANYGYTF
>TRBV5-4|-|TRBJ1-2|-
TGTGCCAGCAGCTCAGGCAGGAGAGGCGATGGCTACACCTTC
CASSSGRRGDGYTF
>TRBV3-1/TRBV3-2|-|TRBJ1-4|-
TGTGCCAGCAGCCAAGAAGGTCACAGTGGCGAAAAACTGTTTTTT
CASSQEGHSGEKLFF
>TRBV12-3/TRBV12-4|-|TRBJ1-4|-
TGTGCCAGCAGAGGGTTTAGTGAAAAACTGTTTTTT
CASRGFSEKLFF
>TRBV4-2|-|TRBJ1-4|-
TGTGCCAGCAGCTACAGAGGGCAGGATGAAAAACTGTTTTTT
CASSYRGQDEKLFF
>TRBV3-1/TRBV3-2|-|TRBJ2-4|-
TGTGCCAGCAGCCAAGTTGAGGGATTAGCCAAAAACATTCAGTACTTC
CASSQVEGLAKNIQYF
>TRBV9|-|TRBJ2-2|-
TGTGCCAGCAGCCGACCGAACACCGGGGAGCTGTTTTTT
CASSRPNTGELFF
>TRBV25-1|-|TRBJ1-1|-
TGTGCCAGCAGTCAAAGCCCCCTGAAATTGGGGGGTTTGACTGAAGCTTTCTTT
CASSQSPLKLGGLTEAFF
>TRBV5-1|-|TRBJ1-2|once
TGCGCCAGCAGCTTGGCCAGCAACTATGGCTACACCTTC
CASSLASNYGYTF
>TRBV18|-|TRBJ1-3|-
TGTGCCAGCTCACCTTTTGGCAGTACTGGTGGAAACACCATATATTTT
CASSPFGSTGGNTIYF
>TRBV18|-|TRBJ1-4|-
TGTGCCAGCTCCATGGGGGTGACCTTTAATGAAAAACTGTTTTTT
CASSMGVTFNEKLFF
>TRBV7-2|-|TRBJ2-3|-
TGTGCCAGCAGCTTAGCGGTCGGGAGCACAGATACGCAGTATTTT
CASSLAVGSTDTQYF
>TRBV2|-|TRBJ1-1|-
TGTGCCAGCAGTGTGCTGAGGGGTAGGAACACTGAAGCTTTCTTT
CASSVLRGRNTEAFF
>TRBV18|-|TRBJ1-2|-
TGTGCCAGCTCACCTACTGCGGACATCGGGCCTAGGAACTATGGCTACACCTTC
CASSPTADIGPRNYGYTF
>TRBV11-3|-|TRBJ2-1|-
TGTGCCAGCAGCTCAAGCCACCCCTCCTACAATGAGCAGTTCTTC
CASSSSHPSYNEQFF